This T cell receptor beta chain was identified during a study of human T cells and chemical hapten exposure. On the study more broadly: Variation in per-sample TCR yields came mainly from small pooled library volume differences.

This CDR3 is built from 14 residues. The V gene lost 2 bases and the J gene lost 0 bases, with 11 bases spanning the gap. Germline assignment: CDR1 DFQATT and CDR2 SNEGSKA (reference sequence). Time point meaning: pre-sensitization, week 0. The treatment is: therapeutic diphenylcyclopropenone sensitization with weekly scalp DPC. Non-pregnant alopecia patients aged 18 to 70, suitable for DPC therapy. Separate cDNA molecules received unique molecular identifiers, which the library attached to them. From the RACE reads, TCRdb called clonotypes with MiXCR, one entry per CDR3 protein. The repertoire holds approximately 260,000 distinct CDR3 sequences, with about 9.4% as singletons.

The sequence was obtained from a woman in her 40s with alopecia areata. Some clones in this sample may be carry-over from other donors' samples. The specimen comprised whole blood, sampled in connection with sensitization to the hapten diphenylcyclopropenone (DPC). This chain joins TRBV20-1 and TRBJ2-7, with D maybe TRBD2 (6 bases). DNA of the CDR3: TGCAGTGCTAGAAGGGACTCCAGCTCCTACGAGCAGTACTTC. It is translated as CSARRDSSSYEQYF.